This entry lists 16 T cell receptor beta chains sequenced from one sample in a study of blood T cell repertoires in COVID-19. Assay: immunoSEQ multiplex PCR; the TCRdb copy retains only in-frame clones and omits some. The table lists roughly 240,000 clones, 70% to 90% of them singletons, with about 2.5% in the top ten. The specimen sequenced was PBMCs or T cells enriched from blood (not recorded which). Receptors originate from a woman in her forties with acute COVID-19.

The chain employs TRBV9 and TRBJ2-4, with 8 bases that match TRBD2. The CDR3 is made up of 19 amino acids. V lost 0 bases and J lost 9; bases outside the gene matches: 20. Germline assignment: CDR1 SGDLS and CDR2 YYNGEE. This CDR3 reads CASSVAQGLAFRYDSIQYF. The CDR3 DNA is TGTGCCAGCAGCGTAGCACAAGGACTAGCCTTTCGATACGATAGCATTCAGTACTTC.

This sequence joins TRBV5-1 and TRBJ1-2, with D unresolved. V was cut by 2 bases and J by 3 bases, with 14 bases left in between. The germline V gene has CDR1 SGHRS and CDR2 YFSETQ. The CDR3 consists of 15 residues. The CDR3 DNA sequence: TGCGCCAGCAGCTTATCAGGCGAGGGCTACTATGGCTACACCTTC. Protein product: CASSLSGEGYYGYTF.

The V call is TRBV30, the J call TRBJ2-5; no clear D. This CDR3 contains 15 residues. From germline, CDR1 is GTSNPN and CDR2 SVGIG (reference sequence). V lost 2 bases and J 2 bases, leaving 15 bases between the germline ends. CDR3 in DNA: TGTGCCTGGAGTATTCAGAGGCAGATACAAGAGACCCAGTACTTC. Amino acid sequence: CAWSIQRQIQETQYF.

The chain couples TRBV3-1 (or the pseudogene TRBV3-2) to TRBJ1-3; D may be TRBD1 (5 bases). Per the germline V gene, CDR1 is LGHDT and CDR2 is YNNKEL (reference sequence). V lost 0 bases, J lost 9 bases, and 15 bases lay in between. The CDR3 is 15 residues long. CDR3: CASSQDAQARGTIYF. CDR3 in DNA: TGTGCCAGCAGCCAAGACGCACAGGCAAGGGGCACCATATATTTT.

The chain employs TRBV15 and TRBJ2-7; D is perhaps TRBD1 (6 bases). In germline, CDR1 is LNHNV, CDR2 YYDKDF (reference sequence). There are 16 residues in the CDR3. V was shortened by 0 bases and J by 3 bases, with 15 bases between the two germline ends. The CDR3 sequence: CATSRDHRVSGYEQYF. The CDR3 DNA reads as TGTGCCACCAGCAGAGATCACAGGGTTTCTGGCTACGAGCAGTACTTC.

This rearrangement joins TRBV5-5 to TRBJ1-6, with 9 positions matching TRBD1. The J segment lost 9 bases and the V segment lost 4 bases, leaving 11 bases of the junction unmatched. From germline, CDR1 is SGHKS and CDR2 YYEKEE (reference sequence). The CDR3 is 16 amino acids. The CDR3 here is CASSPLQTGGGSPLHF. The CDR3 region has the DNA TGTGCCAGCAGCCCCCTTCAGACAGGGGGGGGTTCACCCCTCCACTTT.

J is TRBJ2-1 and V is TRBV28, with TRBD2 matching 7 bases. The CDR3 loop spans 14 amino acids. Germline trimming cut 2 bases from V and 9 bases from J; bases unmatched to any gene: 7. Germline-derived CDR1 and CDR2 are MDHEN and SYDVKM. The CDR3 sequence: CASSLPGTTGEQFF. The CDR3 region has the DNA TGTGCCAGCAGTTTACCTGGGACTACAGGTGAGCAGTTCTTC.

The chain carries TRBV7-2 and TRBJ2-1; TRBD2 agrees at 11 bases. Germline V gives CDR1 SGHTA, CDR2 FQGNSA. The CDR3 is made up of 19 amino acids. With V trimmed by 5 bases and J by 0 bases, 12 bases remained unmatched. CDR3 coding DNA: TGTGCCAGCAGCCCCGTTCTGACTAGCGGGATGAGCTCCTACAATGAGCAGTTCTTC. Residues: CASSPVLTSGMSSYNEQFF.

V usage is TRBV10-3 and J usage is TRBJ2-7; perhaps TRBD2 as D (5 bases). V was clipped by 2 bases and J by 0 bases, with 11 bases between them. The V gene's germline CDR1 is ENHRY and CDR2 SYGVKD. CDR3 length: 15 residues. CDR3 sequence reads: CAISEAGRGSYEQYF. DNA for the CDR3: TGTGCCATCAGTGAGGCGGGCAGAGGCTCCTACGAGCAGTACTTC.

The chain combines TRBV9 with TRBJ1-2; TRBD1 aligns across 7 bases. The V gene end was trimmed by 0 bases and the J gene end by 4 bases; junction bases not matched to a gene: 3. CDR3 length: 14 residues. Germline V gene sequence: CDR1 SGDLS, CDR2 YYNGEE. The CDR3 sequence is CASSVAGTAYGYTF. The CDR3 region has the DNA TGTGCCAGCAGCGTAGCCGGGACAGCCTATGGCTACACCTTC.

The CDR3 coding sequence is TGTGCCTGGAGTACAGGGCCGAACACTGAAGCTTTCTTT. Translation: CAWSTGPNTEAFF. The gene calls are TRBV30 and TRBJ1-1; D may be TRBD1 (6 bases). The CDR3 consists of 13 residues. Germline lookup yields CDR1 GTSNPN and CDR2 SVGIG (reference sequence). Trimming removed 2 bases at V and 1 base at J, with 8 bases between.

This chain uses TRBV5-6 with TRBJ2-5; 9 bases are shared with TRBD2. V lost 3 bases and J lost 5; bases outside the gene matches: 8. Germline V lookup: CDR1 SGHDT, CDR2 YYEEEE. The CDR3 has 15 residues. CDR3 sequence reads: CASSSSGRTRETQYF. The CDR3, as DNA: TGTGCCAGCAGCTCGAGCGGGAGGACGAGGGAGACCCAGTACTTC.

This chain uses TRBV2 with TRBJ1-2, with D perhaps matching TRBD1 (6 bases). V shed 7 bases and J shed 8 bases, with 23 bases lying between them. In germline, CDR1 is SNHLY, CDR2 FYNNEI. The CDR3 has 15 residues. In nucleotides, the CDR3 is TGTGCCAGCAATGAGGCGGCATCACAGGGACGCGGCTACACCTTC. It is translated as CASNEAASQGRGYTF.

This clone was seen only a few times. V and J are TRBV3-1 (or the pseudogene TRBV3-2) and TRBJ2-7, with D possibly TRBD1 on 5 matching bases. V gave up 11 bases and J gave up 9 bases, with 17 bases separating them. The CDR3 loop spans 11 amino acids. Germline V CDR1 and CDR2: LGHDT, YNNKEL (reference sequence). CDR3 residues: CAETWTSGQYV. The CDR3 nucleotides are TGTGCCGAGACTTGGACATCGGGGCAGTACGTC.

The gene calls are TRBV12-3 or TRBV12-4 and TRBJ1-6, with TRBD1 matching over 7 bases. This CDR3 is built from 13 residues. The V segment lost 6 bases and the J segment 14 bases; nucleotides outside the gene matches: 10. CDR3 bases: TGTGCCAGCAGAGCCGATCAGGGGGTCTCCCTCCACTTT. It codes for CASRADQGVSLHF.

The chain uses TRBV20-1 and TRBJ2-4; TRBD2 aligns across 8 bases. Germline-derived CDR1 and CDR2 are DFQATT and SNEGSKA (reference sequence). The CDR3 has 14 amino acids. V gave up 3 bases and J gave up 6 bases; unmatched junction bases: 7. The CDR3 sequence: CSASPGRAVNIQYF. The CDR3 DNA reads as TGCAGTGCTAGTCCCGGGAGGGCCGTAAACATTCAGTACTTC.